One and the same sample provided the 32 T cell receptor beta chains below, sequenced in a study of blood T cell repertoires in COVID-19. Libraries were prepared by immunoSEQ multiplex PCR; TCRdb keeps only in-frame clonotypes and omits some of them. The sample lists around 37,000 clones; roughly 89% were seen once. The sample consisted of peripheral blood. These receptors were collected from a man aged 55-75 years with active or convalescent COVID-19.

The CDR3, as DNA: TGTGCCACCAGCAGAGGAGGGACAGGGGGGATAGAGACCCAGTACTTC. Translated, it gives CATSRGGTGGIETQYF. V is TRBV15 and J is TRBJ2-5; 11 nucleotides match TRBD1. CDR1 and CDR2 (germline): LNHNV, YYDKDF (reference sequence). The CDR3 has 16 amino acids. Trimming cost V 1 base and J 4 bases; bases outside gene matches: 5.

CDR3 region: CATRRTGRLYEQFF. DNA for the CDR3: TGTGCCACCCGACGGACAGGGAGGTTATATGAGCAGTTCTTC. The chain employs TRBV6-5 and TRBJ2-1; 8 bases line up with TRBD1. J gave up 8 bases and V 10 bases, and 13 bases lay outside the gene matches. Germline CDR1 reads MNHEY; CDR2 reads SVGAGI. The CDR3 is made up of 14 amino acids.

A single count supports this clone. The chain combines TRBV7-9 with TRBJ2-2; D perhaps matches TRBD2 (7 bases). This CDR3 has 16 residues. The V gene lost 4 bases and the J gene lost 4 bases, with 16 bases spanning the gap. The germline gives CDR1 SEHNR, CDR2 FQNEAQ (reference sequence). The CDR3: CASSSLGGLTTGELFF. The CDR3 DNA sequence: TGTGCCAGCAGCTCCTTGGGGGGGCTAACCACCGGGGAGCTGTTTTTT.

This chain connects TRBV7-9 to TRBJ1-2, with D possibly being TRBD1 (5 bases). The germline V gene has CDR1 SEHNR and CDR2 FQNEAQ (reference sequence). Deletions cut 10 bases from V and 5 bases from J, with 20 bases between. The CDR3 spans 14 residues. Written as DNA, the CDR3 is TGTGCCACCATTCCCGGGACCGGGGGATATGGCTACACCTTC. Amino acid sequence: CATIPGTGGYGYTF.

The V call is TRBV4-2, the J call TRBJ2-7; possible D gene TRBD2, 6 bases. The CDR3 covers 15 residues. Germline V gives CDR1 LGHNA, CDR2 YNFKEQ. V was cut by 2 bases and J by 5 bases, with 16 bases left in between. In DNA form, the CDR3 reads TGTGCCAGCAGCCAAACCCACGCGGGAAGCCACGAGCAGTACTTC. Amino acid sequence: CASSQTHAGSHEQYF.

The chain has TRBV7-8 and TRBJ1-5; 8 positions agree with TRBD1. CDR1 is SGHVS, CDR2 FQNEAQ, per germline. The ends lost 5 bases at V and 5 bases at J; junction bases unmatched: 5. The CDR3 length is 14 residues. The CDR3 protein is CASSPGQVYQPQHF. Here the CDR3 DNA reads TGTGCCAGCAGCCCGGGACAGGTCTATCAGCCCCAGCATTTT.

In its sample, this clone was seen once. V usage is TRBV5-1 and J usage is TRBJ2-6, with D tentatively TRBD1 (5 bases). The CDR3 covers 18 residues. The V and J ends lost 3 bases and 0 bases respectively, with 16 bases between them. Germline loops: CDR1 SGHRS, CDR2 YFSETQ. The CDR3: CASSWAGQTASGANVLTF. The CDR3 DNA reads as TGCGCCAGCAGCTGGGCAGGGCAGACAGCCTCTGGGGCCAACGTCCTGACTTTC.

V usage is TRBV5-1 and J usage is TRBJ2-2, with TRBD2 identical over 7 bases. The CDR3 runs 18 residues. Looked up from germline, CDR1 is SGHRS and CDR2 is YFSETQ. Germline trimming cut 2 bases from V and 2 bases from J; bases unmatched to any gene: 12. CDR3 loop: CASSFFPPSGINTGELFF. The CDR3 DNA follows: TGCGCCAGCAGCTTTTTCCCGCCTAGCGGAATAAACACCGGGGAGCTGTTTTTT.

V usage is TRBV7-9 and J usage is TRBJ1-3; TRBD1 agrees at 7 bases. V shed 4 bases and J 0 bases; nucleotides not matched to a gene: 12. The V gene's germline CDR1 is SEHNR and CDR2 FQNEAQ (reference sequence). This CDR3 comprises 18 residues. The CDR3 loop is CASSSLKGQKGSGNTIYF. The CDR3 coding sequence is TGTGCCAGCAGCTCTCTAAAGGGACAGAAGGGCTCTGGAAACACCATATATTTT.

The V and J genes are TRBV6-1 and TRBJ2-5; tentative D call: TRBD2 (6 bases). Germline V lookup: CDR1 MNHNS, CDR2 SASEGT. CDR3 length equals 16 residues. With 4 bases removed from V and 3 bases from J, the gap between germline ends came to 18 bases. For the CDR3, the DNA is TGTGCCAGCAGTGCCCGGGGAGGCTGGGGGGAAGAGACCCAGTACTTC. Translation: CASSARGGWGEETQYF.

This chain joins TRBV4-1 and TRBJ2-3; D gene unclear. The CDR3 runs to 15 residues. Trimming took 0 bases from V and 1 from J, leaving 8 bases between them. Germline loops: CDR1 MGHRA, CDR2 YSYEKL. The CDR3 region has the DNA TGCGCCAGCAGCCAAGATTACAGAGGCACAGATACGCAGTATTTT. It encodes CASSQDYRGTDTQYF.

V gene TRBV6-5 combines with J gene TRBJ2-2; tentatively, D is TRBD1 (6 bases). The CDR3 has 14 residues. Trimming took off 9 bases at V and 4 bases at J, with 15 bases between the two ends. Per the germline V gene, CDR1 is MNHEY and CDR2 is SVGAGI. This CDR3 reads CASERPGATGELFF. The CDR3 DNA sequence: TGTGCCAGTGAAAGGCCAGGGGCCACCGGGGAGCTGTTTTTT.

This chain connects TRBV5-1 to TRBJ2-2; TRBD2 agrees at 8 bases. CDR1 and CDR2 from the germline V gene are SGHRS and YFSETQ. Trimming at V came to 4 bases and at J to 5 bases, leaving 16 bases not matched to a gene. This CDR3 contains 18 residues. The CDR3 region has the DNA TGCGCCAGCAGCCCCCCCCGCGCCGGGACTAGGTCTACCGGGGAGCTGTTTTTT. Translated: CASSPPRAGTRSTGELFF. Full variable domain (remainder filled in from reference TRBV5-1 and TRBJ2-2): KAGVTQTPRYLIKTRGQQVTLSCSPISGHRSVSWYQQTPGQGLQFLFEYFSETQRNKGNFPGRFSGRQFSNSRSEMNVSTLELGDSALYLCASSPPRAGTRSTGELFFGEGSRLTVL.

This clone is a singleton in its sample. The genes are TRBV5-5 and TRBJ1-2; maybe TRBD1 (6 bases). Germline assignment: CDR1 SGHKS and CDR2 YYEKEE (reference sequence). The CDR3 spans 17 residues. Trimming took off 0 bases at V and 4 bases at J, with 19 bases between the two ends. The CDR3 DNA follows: TGTGCCAGCAGCTTGGGCCCCGGGACACCAGGAATCTATGGCTACACCTTC. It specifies CASSLGPGTPGIYGYTF. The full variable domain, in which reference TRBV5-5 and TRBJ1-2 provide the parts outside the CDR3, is DAGVTQSPTHLIKTRGQQVTLRCSPISGHKSVSWYQQVLGQGPQFIFQYYEKEERGRGNFPDRFSARQFPNYSSELNVNALLLGDSALYLCASSLGPGTPGIYGYTFGSGTRLTVV.

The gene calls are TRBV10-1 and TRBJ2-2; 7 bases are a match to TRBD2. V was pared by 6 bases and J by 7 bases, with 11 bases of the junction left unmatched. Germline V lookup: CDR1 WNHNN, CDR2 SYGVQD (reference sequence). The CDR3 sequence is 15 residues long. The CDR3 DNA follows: TGCGCCAGCAGCCCCGCGAGCGGGGACCTCGGGGAGCTGTTTTTT. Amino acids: CASSPASGDLGELFF.

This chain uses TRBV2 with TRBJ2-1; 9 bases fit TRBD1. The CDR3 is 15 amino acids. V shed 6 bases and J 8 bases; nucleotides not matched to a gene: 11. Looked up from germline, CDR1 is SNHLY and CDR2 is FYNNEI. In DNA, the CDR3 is TGTGCCAGCAGGGTCGCGACAGGGGGGCGCGATGAGCAGTTCTTC. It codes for CASRVATGGRDEQFF.

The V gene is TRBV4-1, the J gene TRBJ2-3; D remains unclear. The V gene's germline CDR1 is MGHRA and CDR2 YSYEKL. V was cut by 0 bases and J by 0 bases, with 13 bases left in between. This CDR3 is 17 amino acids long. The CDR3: CASSQDPPGSSTDTQYF. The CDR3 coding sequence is TGCGCCAGCAGCCAAGATCCGCCAGGCTCTAGCACAGATACGCAGTATTTT.

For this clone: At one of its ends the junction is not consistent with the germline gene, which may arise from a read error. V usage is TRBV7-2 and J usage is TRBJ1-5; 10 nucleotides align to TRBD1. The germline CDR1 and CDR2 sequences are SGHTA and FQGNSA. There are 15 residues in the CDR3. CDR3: CASRLVGTGDQPQHF. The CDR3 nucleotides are TGTGCCAGCAGGTTAGTGGGGACAGGGGACCAGCCCCAGCATTTT.

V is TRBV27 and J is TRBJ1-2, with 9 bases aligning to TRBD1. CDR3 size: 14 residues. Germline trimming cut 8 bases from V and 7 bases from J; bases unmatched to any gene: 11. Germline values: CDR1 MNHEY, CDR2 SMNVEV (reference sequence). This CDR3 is CASARGGQGGGYTF. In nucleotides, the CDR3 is TGTGCCAGCGCCCGAGGGGGACAGGGAGGTGGCTACACCTTC.

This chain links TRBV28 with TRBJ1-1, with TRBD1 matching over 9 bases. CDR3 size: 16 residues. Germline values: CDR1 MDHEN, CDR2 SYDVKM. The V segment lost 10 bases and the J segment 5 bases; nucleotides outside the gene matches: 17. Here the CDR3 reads CATSPQTGGSRTEAFF. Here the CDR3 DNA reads TGTGCCACCAGCCCCCAGACAGGGGGAAGCAGGACTGAAGCTTTCTTT.

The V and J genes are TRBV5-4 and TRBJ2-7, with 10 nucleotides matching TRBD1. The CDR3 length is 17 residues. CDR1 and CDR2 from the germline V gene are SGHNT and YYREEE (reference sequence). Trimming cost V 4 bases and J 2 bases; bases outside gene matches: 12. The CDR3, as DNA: TGTGCCAGCAGCATAGACAGGGGGCAATTAAGGACCTACGAGCAGTACTTC. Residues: CASSIDRGQLRTYEQYF.

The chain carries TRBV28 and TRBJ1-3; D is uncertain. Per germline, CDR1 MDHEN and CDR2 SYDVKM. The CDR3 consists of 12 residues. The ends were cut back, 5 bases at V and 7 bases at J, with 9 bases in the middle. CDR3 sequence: CASSVSANTIYF. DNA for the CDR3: TGTGCCAGCAGTGTCAGCGCCAACACCATATATTTT.

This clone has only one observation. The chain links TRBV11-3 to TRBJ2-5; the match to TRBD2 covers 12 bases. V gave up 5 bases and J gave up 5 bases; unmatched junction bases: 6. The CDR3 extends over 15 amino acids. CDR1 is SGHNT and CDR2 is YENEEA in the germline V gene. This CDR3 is CASSETSGSGETQYF. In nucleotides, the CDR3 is TGTGCCAGCAGCGAGACTAGCGGGAGTGGCGAGACCCAGTACTTC.

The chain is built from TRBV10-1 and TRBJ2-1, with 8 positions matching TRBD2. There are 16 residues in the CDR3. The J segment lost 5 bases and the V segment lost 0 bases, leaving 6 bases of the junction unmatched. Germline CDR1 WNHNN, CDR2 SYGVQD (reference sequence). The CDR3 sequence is CASSESKAGAHNEQFF. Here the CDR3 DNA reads TGCGCCAGCAGTGAGTCTAAAGCGGGAGCCCACAATGAGCAGTTCTTC.

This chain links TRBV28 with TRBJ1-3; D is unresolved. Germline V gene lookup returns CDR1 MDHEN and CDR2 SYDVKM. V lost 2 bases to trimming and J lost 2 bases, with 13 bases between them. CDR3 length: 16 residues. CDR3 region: CASSLRLGTAGNTIYF. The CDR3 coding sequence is TGTGCCAGCAGTTTACGTTTGGGTACAGCTGGAAACACCATATATTTT. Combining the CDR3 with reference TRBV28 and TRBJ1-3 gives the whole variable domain DVKVTQSSRYLVKRTGEKVFLECVQDMDHENMFWYRQDPGLGLRLIYFSYDVKMKEKGDIPEGYSVSREKKERFSLILESASTNQTSMYLCASSLRLGTAGNTIYFGEGSWLTVV.

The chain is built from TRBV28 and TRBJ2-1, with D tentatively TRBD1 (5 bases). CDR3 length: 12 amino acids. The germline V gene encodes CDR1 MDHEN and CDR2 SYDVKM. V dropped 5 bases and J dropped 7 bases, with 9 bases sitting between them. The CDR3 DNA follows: TGTGCCAGCAGTCAGACAGTTAATGAGCAGTTCTTC. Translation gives CASSQTVNEQFF.

This chain's CDR3 is CASTMVNYNEQFF. The DNA of the CDR3 is TGTGCCAGCACTATGGTGAATTACAATGAGCAGTTCTTC. The V call is TRBV28, the J call TRBJ2-1; D unresolved. V was pared by 7 bases and J by 4 bases, with 11 bases between. This CDR3 spans 13 amino acids. Germline V lookup: CDR1 MDHEN, CDR2 SYDVKM.

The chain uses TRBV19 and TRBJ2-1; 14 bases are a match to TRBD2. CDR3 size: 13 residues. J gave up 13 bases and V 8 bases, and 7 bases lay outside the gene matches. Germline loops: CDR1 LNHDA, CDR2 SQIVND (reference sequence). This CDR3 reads CASGTSGSLVQFF. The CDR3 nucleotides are TGTGCCAGTGGGACTAGCGGGAGTTTGGTCCAGTTCTTC.

Here the CDR3 DNA reads TGTGCCAGCAGCTTCCCCATGGGGGGGGCTGAGGAGCAGTACTTC. Its translation is CASSFPMGGAEEQYF. The J gene is TRBJ2-7, the V gene TRBV11-2; tentative D call: TRBD2 (7 bases). CDR1 is SGHAT, CDR2 FQNNGV, per germline. The germline V and J ends were trimmed by 3 bases and 7 bases, with 19 bases remaining between them. The CDR3 has 15 amino acids.

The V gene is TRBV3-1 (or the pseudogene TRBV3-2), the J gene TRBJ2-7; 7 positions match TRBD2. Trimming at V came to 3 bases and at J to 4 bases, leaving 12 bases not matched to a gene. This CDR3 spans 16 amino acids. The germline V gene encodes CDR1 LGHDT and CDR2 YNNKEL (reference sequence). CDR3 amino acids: CASSHPSGLVGYEQYF. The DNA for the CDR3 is TGTGCCAGCAGCCACCCCTCTGGACTAGTAGGGTACGAGCAGTACTTC.

CDR3 loop: CAISNLAGTYEQYF. The CDR3 DNA reads as TGTGCCATCTCAAATTTAGCGGGAACCTACGAGCAGTACTTC. The chain employs TRBV10-3 and TRBJ2-7; 8 bases line up with TRBD2. The CDR3 runs 14 residues. Looked up from germline, CDR1 is ENHRY and CDR2 is SYGVKD. The ends lost 8 bases at V and 2 bases at J; junction bases unmatched: 8.

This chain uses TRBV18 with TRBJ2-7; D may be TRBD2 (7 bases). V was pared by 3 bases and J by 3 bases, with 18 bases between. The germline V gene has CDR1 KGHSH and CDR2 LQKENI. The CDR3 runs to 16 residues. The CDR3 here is CASSPRGGGVGYEQYF. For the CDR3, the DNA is TGTGCCAGCTCACCGCGGGGAGGGGGAGTGGGCTACGAGCAGTACTTC.